The present entry profiles one T cell receptor beta chain with its context. Sequencing used immunoSEQ multiplex PCR; TCRdb keeps in-frame clones, though not all of them. The sample includes a few hundred thousand clones, 85% of them seen just once. This specimen comes from a study of blood T cell repertoires in COVID-19. Background on the study: Sources were T cells, B-cell-depleted T cells, or PBMCs; the material itself was cDNA or gDNA.

Trimming cost V 2 bases and J 5 bases, with 13 bases left between them. Germline values: CDR1 SGHRS, CDR2 YFSETQ. The CDR3 covers 14 residues. This receptor was obtained from a woman between 18 and 29 years old with acute or convalescent COVID-19. The chain carries TRBV5-1 and TRBJ1-1; D is perhaps TRBD1 (5 bases). The sequenced material came from peripheral blood. In DNA, the CDR3 is TGCGCCAGCAGCTTCACAGGTTCGTTAACTGAAGCTTTCTTT. As protein: CASSFTGSLTEAFF.